The clone carrying this T cell receptor (beta chain) appeared once. Germline-derived CDR1 and CDR2 are SGHTA and FQGNSA. Trimming removed 1 base from V and 0 bases from J, with 7 bases in between. The length of the CDR3 is 15 residues. This specimen comes from a study of shared clonotypes between healthy human individuals. Profiling relied on immunoSEQ multiplex PCR, and the TCRdb table lists in-frame clones only, not all of them. The sample has roughly 490,000 clones, 70% to 80% seen once. This sequence joins TRBV7-2 and TRBJ1-5, with D unresolved. Sequencing used PBMCs. The receptor comes from a woman between 40 and 50 years old in good health. Some clones in this sample may be carry-over from other donors' samples. CDR3 in DNA: TGTGCCAGCAGCTTAGATGGGATTAGCAATCAGCCCCAGCATTTT. Translating gives CASSLDGISNQPQHF.